The clone carrying this T cell receptor beta chain was counted once. The CDR3 is 13 amino acids. Trimming shortened V by 6 bases and J by 0 bases, and 9 bases separated the two germline ends. Germline-derived CDR1 and CDR2 are SQVTM and ANQGSEA. These data originate in a study of shared clonotypes between healthy human individuals. Deep-level assay runs were performed. Sequencing used immunoSEQ multiplex PCR; TCRdb keeps in-frame clones, though not all of them. Of a few hundred thousand clones detected, roughly four fifths appear once; the ten largest clones hold around 13%. The chain has TRBV29-1 and TRBJ1-3; D is undetermined. The sample comprised PBMCs. The receptor comes from a woman aged 40 to 50 in good health. Some clones in this sample may be carry-over from other donors' samples. CDR3 nucleotides: TGCAGCGTGCGGGTTCTCTCTGGAAACACCATATATTTT. Amino acids: CSVRVLSGNTIYF.